This T cell receptor beta chain was obtained from a study of T-cell memory formation after mild COVID-19. Study outcomes and limitations: CD4+ contracting clones lay mainly in CM and EM, CD8+ ones in EMRA.

Notes on this clonotype: Its cognate antigen is unknown.

MiXCR, applied by TCRdb to the 5' RACE reads, yields one record per CDR3 protein. Among around 300,000 distinct CDR3 sequences listed, about 20% were seen once. This clonotype was obtained from a man aged 18 to 29 who had mild COVID-19 (a few samples of this study predate the infection). Cell type and time point are not known. Sequencing was carried out using PBMCs or a T cell subset sorted from them (not recorded which).

The CDR3 nucleotides read TGCGCCAGCAACGTGGGGACAGGGGCGGCCGGGGAGCTGTTTTTT. This encodes CASNVGTGAAGELFF. J is TRBJ2-2 and V is TRBV5-1, with TRBD1 matching 10 bases. The CDR3 length is 15 residues. CDR1 is SGHRS and CDR2 is YFSETQ in the germline V gene. V was pared by 6 bases and J by 6 bases, with 8 bases of the junction left unmatched.